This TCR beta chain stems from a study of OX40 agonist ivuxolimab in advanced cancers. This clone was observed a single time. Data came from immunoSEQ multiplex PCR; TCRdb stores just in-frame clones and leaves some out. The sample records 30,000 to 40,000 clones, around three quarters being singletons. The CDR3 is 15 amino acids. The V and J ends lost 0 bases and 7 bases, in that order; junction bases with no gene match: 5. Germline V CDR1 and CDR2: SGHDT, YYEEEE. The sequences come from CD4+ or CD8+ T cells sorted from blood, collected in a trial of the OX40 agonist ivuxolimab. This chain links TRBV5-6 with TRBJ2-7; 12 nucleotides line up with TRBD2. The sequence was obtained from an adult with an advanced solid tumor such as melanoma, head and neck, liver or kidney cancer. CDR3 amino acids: CASSLDGGLAGEQYF. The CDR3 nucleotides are TGTGCCAGCAGCTTGGACGGCGGACTAGCGGGAGAGCAGTACTTC.